This T cell receptor beta chain was documented in a study of blood T cell repertoires in COVID-19. Measured with immunoSEQ multiplex PCR; TCRdb has only the in-frame clones, and not every one. The sample shows about 270,000 clones, 75% to 90% of them seen only once. The CDR3 runs 14 residues. The V end lost 6 bases, the J end lost 6 bases, and 18 bases lay between the germline ends. The V gene's germline CDR1 is SGHNT and CDR2 YYREEE (reference sequence). This chain connects TRBV5-4 to TRBJ2-5, with a possible D match to TRBD1 (6 bases). This TCR came from a woman aged 18-29 years who had recovered from COVID-19. Specimen: PBMCs or T cells enriched from blood (not recorded which). The CDR3 loop reads CASNTNRDTKTQYF. The CDR3 coding sequence is TGTGCCAGCAACACCAACAGGGATACTAAGACCCAGTACTTC.